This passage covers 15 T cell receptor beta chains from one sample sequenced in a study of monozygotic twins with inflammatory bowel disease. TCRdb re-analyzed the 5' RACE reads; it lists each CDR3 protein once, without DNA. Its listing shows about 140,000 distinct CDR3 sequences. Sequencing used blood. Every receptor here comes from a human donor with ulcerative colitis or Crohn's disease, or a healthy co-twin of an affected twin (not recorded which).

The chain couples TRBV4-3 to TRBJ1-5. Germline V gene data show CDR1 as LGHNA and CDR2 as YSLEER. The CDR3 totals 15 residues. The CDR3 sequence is CASSQDSGVYQPQHF.

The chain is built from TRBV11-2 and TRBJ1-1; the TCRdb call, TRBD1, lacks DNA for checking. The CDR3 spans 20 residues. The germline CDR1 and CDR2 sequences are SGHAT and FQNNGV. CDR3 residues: CASSLGHLRREGELNTEAFF.

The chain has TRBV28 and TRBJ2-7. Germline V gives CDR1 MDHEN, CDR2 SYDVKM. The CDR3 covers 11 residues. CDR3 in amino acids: CASNLLGEQYF.

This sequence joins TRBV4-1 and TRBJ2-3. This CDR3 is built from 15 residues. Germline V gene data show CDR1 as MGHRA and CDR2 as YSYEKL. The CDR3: CASSQPTVKGDTQYF.

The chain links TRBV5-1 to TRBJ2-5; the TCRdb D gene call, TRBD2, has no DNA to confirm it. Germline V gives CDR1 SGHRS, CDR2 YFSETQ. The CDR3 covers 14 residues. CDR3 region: CASSLNLAQGTQYF.

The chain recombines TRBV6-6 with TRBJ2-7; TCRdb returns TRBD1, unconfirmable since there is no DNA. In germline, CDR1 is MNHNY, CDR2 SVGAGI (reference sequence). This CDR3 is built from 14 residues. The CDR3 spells CASSPDRGPYEQYF.

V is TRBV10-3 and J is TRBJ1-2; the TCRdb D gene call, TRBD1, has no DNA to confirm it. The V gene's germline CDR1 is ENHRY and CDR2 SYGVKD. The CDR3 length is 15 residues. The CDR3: CAISDTGGQPYGYTF.

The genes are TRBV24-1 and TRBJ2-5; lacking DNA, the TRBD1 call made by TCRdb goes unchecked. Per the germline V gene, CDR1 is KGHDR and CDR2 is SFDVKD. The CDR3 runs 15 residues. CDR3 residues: CATSESGLGGETQYF.

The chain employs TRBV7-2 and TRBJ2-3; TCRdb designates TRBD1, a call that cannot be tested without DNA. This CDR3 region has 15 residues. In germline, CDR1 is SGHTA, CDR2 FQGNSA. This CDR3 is CASSLGTTGTDTQYF.

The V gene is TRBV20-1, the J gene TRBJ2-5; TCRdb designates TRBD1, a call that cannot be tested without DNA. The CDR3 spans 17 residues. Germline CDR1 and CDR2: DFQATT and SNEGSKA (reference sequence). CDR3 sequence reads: CSATTPTGGMLRETQYF.

This CDR3 is CSARDNPVGNEQFF. V usage is TRBV20-1 and J usage is TRBJ2-1. The CDR3 is made up of 14 amino acids. The germline V gene encodes CDR1 DFQATT and CDR2 SNEGSKA (reference sequence).

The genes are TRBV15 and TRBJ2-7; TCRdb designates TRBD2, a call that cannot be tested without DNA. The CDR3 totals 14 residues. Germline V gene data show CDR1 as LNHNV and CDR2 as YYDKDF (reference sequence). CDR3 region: CATSRERGPDEQYF.

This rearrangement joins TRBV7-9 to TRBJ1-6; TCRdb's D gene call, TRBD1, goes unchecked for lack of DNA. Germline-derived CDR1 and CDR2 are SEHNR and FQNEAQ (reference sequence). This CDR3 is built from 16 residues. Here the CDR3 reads CASSLDTGFLGSPLHF.

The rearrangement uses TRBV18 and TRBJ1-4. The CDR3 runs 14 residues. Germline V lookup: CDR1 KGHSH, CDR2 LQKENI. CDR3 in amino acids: CASSPPSTNEKLFF. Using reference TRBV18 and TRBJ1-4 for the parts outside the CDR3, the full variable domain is NAGVMQNPRHLVRRRGQEARLRCSPMKGHSHVYWYRQLPEEGLKFMVYLQKENIIDESGMPKERFSAEFPKEGPSILRIQQVVRGDSAAYFCASSPPSTNEKLFFGSGTQLSVL.

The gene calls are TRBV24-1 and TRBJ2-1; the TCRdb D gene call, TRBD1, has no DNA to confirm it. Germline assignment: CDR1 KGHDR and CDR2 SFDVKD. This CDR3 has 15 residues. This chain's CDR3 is CATSDLDRVGDRQFF.